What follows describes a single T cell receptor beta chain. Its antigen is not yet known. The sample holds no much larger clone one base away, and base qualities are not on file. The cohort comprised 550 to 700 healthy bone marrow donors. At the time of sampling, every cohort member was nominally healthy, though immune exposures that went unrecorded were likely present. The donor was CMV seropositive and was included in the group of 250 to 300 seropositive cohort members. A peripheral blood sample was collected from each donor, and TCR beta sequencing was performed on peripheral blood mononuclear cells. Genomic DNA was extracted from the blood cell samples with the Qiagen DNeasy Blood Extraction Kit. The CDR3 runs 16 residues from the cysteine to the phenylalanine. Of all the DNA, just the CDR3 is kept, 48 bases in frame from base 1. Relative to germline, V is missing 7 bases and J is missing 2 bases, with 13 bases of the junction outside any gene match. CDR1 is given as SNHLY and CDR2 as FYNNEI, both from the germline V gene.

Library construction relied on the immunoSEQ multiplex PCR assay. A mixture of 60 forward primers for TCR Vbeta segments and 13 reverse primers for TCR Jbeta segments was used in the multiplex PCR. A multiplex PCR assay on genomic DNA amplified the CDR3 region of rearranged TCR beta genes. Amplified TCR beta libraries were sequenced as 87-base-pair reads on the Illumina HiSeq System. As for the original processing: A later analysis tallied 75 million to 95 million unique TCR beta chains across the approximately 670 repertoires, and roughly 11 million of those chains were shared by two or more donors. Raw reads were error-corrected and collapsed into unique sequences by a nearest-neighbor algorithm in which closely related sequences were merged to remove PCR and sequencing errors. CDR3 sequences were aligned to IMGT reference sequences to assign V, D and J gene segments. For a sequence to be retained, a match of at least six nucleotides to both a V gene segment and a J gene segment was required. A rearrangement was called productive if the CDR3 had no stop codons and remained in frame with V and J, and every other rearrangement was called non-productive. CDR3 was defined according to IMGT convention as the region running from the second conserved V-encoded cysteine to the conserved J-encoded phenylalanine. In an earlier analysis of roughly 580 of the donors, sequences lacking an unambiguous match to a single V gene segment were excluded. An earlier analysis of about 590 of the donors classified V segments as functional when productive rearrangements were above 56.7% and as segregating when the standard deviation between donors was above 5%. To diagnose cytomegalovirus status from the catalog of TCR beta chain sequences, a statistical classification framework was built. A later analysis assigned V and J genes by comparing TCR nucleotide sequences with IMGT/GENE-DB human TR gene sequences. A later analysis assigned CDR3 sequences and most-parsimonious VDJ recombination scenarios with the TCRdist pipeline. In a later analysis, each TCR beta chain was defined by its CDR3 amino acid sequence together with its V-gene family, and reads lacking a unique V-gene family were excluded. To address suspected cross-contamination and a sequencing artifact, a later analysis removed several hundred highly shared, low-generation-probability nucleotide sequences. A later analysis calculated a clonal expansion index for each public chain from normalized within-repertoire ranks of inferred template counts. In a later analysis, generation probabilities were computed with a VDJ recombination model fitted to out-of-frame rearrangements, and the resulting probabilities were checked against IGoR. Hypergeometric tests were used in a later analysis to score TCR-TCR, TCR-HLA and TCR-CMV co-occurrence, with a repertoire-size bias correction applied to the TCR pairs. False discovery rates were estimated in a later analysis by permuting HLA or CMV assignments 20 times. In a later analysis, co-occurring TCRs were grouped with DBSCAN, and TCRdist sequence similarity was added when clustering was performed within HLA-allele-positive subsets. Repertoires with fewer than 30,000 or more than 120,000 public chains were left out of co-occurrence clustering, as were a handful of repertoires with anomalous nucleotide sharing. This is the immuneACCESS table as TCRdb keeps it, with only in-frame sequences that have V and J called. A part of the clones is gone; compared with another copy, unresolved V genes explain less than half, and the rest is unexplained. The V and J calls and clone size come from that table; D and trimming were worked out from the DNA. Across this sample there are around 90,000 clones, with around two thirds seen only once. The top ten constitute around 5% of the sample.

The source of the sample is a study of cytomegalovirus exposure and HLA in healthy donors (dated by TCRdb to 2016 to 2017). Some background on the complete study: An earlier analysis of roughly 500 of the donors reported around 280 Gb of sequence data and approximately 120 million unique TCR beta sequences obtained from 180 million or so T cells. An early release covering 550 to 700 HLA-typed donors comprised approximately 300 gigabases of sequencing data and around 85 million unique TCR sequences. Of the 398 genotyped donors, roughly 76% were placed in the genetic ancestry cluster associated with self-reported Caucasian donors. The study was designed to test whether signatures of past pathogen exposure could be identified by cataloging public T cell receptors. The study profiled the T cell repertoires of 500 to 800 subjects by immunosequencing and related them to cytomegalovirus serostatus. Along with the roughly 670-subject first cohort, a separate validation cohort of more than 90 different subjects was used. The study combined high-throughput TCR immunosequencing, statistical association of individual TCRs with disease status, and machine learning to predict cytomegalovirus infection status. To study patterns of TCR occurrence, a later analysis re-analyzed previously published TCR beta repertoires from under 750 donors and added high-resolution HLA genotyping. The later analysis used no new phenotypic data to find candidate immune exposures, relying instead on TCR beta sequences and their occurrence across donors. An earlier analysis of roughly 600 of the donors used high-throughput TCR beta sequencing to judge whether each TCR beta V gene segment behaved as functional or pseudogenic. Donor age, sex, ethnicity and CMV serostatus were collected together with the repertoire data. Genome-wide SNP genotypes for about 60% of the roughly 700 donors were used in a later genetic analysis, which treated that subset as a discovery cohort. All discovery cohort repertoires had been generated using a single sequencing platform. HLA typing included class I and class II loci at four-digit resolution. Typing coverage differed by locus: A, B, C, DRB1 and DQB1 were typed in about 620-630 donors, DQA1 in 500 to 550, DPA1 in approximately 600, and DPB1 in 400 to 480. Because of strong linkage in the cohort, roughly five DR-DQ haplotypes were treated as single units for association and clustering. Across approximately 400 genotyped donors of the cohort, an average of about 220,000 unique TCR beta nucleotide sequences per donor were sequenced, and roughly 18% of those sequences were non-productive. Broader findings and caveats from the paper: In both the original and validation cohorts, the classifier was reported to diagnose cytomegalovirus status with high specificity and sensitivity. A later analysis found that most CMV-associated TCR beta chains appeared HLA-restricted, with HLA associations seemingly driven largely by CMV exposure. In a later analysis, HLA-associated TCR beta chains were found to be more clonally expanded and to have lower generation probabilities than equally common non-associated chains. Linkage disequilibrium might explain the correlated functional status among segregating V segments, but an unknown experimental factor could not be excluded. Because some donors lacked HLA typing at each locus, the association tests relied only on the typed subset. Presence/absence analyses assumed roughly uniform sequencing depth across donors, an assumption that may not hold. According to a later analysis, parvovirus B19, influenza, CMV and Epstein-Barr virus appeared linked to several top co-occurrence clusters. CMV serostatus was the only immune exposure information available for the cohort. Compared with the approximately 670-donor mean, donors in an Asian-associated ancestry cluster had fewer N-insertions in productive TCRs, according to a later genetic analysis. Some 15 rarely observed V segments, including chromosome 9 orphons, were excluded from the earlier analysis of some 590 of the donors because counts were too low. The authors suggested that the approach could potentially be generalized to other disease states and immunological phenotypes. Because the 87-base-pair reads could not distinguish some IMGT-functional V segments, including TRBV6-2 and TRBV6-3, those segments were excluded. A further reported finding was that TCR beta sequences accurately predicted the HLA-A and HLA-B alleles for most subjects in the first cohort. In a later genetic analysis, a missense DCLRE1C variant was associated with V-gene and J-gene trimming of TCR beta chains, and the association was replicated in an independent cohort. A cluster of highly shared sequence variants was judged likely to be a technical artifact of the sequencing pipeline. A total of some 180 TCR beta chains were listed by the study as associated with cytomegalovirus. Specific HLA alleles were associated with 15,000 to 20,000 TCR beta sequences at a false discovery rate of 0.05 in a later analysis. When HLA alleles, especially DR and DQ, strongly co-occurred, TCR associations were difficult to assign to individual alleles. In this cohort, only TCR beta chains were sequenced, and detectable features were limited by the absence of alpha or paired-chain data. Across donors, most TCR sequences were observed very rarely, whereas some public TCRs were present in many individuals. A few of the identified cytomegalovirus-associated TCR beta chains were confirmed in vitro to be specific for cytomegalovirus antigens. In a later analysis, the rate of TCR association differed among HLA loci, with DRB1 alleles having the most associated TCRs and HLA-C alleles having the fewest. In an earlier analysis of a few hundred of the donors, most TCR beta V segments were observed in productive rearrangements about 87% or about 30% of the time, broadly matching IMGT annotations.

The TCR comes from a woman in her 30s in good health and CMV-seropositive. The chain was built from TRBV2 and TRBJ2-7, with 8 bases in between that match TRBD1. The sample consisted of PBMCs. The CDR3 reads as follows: CASKQGGPGGTYEQYF. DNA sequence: TGTGCCAGCAAACAGGGGGGCCCTGGGGGGACCTACGAGCAGTACTTC.